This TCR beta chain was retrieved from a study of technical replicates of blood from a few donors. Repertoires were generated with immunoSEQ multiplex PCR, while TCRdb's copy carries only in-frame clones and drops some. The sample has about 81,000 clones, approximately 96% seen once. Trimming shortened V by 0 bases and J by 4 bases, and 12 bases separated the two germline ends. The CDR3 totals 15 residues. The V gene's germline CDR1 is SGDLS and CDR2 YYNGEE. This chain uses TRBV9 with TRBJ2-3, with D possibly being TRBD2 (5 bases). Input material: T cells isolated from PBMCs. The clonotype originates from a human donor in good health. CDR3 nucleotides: TGTGCCAGCAGCGTAGGAGGGAGTCTCGCAGATACGCAGTATTTT. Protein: CASSVGGSLADTQYF. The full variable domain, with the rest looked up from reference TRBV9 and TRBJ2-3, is DSGVTQTPKHLITATGQRVTLRCSPRSGDLSVYWYQQSLDQGLQFLIQYYNGEERAKGNILERFSAQQFPDLHSELNLSSLELGDSALYFCASSVGGSLADTQYFGPGTRLTVL.